One sample yielded the 12 T cell receptor beta chains listed below, sequenced in a study of CD8+ T cells in alopecia areata. cDNA prepared by RNA extraction and subsequent reverse transcription served as the template for sequencing. Clones were sequenced by immunoSEQ multiplex PCR, and TCRdb holds only the in-frame ones, with some missing. This sample has some 160,000 clones, with less than 65% found just once. The sample consisted of CD8+ T cells sorted from blood. The receptors here all came from a human donor in good health.

The sample holds one count of this clone. The chain combines TRBV4-1 with TRBJ2-7; D tentatively fits TRBD1 or TRBD2 (7 bases each). This CDR3 contains 15 residues. The V gene lost 1 base and the J gene lost 4 bases, with 14 bases spanning the gap. Germline V lookup: CDR1 MGHRA, CDR2 YSYEKL. The CDR3 is CASSQASQGGYEQYF. CDR3 in DNA: TGCGCCAGCAGCCAAGCCTCGCAGGGGGGGTACGAGCAGTACTTC.

The chain is built from TRBV15 and TRBJ1-5, with D possibly matching TRBD1 (5 bases). Germline V CDR1 and CDR2: LNHNV, YYDKDF (reference sequence). There are 15 residues in the CDR3. The germline V and J ends were trimmed by 0 bases and 5 bases, with 11 bases remaining between them. CDR3 nucleotide sequence: TGTGCCACCAGCAGAGAAACGGGGCTATATCAGCCCCAGCATTTT. Residues: CATSRETGLYQPQHF. Together with reference TRBV15 and TRBJ1-5, the CDR3 gives the full variable domain: DAMVIQNPRYQVTQFGKPVTLSCSQTLNHNVMYWYQQKSSQAPKLLFHYYDKDFNNEADTPDNFQSRRPNTSFCFLDIRSPGLGDTAMYLCATSRETGLYQPQHFGDGTRLSIL.

The genes are TRBV2 and TRBJ2-3, with a possible D match to TRBD1 (5 bases). The CDR3 has 15 residues. In germline, CDR1 is SNHLY, CDR2 FYNNEI. The V end lost 11 bases, the J end lost 7 bases, and 25 bases lay between the germline ends. CDR3 sequence (DNA): TGTGCCTACAAAGGGGCTACCGGAAGGGTAAATACGCAGTATTTT. This encodes CAYKGATGRVNTQYF.

CDR3 nucleotides: TGCAGCGTTGGTGGAGACGAGCAGTACTTC. Translation: CSVGGDEQYF. The rearrangement links TRBV29-1 to TRBJ2-7; no definite D call. CDR1 is SQVTM and CDR2 is ANQGSEA in the germline V gene. The CDR3 covers 10 residues. V was cut by 4 bases and J by 5 bases, with 6 bases left in between.

The V gene is TRBV29-1, the J gene TRBJ2-7, with 8 bases that match TRBD2. Germline values: CDR1 SQVTM, CDR2 ANQGSEA. The CDR3 sequence is 15 residues long. V was pared by 0 bases and J by 4 bases, with 8 bases of the junction left unmatched. In DNA, the CDR3 is TGCAGCGTTGAAGAGGGCGGCGGGGGGTTTTACGAGCAGTACTTC. Translating gives CSVEEGGGGFYEQYF.

The rearrangement uses TRBV5-1 and TRBJ2-5, with 15 bases that match TRBD2. Germline V gene lookup returns CDR1 SGHRS and CDR2 YFSETQ. V was clipped by 3 bases and J by 5 bases; unmatched bases: 8. CDR3 size: 17 residues. Here the CDR3 reads CASSSRTSGRAQETQYF. The CDR3 DNA reads as TGCGCCAGCAGCTCCCGGACTAGCGGGAGGGCCCAGGAGACCCAGTACTTC.

The chain employs TRBV5-4 and TRBJ1-1; D gene ambiguous. Deletions cut 4 bases from V and 8 bases from J, with 21 bases between. The CDR3 extends over 15 amino acids. CDR1 is SGHNT and CDR2 is YYREEE in the germline V gene (reference sequence). CDR3 DNA: TGTGCCAGCAGCCAAATCGGGAGCAATGCAGGCGAAGCTTTCTTT. It specifies CASSQIGSNAGEAFF.

Written as DNA, the CDR3 is TGTGCCAGCAGCTTAGCAGGATCGGCTGGCTACACCTTC. Its translation: CASSLAGSAGYTF. The rearrangement links TRBV7-9 to TRBJ1-2; D call uncertain. The germline CDR1 and CDR2 sequences are SEHNR and FQNEAQ (reference sequence). The V and J ends lost 0 bases and 7 bases respectively, with 9 bases between them. The CDR3 length is 13 residues.

The chain joins TRBV7-9 to TRBJ2-3, with D possibly TRBD1 on 7 matching bases. The CDR3 loop spans 15 amino acids. Germline CDR1 reads SEHNR; CDR2 reads FQNEAQ (reference sequence). The V gene lost 4 bases and the J gene lost 5 bases, with 16 bases spanning the gap. CDR3 region: CASSSRDSSIDTQYF. The DNA for the CDR3 is TGTGCCAGCAGCTCGCGGGACAGTTCAATAGATACGCAGTATTTT.

The V gene is TRBV6-5, the J gene TRBJ2-1, with D unresolved. Germline assignment: CDR1 MNHEY and CDR2 SVGAGI. The CDR3 covers 10 residues. V lost 8 bases and J lost 8, with 7 bases in between. As DNA, the CDR3 is TGTGCCAGCGGTCGGGATGAGCAGTTCTTC. This sequence encodes CASGRDEQFF.

The chain has TRBV9 and TRBJ1-2, with D perhaps matching TRBD1 (5 bases). This CDR3 has 17 residues. Deletions cut 0 bases from V and 0 bases from J, with 15 bases between. Germline assignment: CDR1 SGDLS and CDR2 YYNGEE. The CDR3 nucleotides are TGTGCCAGCAGCGTAGACGACAGCCAGATCCCTAACTATGGCTACACCTTC. Residues: CASSVDDSQIPNYGYTF. The variable domain in full, completed from reference TRBV9 and TRBJ1-2, reads DSGVTQTPKHLITATGQRVTLRCSPRSGDLSVYWYQQSLDQGLQFLIQYYNGEERAKGNILERFSAQQFPDLHSELNLSSLELGDSALYFCASSVDDSQIPNYGYTFGSGTRLTVV.

V usage is TRBV27 and J usage is TRBJ2-3; D gene uncertain. Germline CDR1 is MNHEY and CDR2 is SMNVEV (reference sequence). The CDR3 covers 15 residues. V was shortened by 6 bases and J by 6 bases, with 19 bases between the two germline ends. CDR3 loop: CASSNPRSAGDTQYF. The CDR3 DNA sequence: TGTGCCAGCAGCAACCCCCGATCTGCCGGGGATACGCAGTATTTT.